Sequencing of this TCR beta chain was carried out in a study of cytomegalovirus exposure and HLA in healthy donors. About this clone itself: Its target is not known.

CDR1 is LNHDA, CDR2 SQIVND, per germline (reference sequence). There are 14 residues in the CDR3. The V segment lost 6 bases and the J segment 2 bases; nucleotides outside the gene matches: 4. The PCR was carried out with 60 Vbeta primers and 13 Jbeta primers. Method: immunoSEQ multiplex PCR; TCRdb's copy keeps in-frame clones and lacks some. In the table there are roughly 150,000 clones, approximately 88% of which are singletons. Findings of the study overall: A further, later analysis showed that HLA-associated TCR beta chains (compared with equally common others) were more clonally expanded.

The sequenced material came from PBMCs. The chain is built from TRBV19 and TRBJ1-3, with 7 bases fitting TRBD1. This sequence was found in a young woman in good health and CMV-seronegative. The CDR3 region is CASSDRVAGNTIYF. Here the CDR3 DNA reads TGTGCCAGTAGCGACAGGGTCGCTGGAAACACCATATATTTT.